Below are 20 T cell receptor beta chains sequenced from a single sample in a study of early T cells in non-severe SARS-CoV-2 infection. TCRdb called the 5' RACE reads again in MiXCR, with one record for every CDR3 protein. This repertoire shows around 58,000 distinct CDR3 sequences, roughly 5% found once; its top ten account for under 6.5%. The sequenced sample consisted of whole blood. Source of these receptors: an adult who was a healthcare worker with PCR-confirmed SARS-CoV-2 infection or an uninfected control (not recorded which).

This clonotype was found a few times. CDR3 DNA sequence: TGTGCCAGCAGCCCCTCGCGACTAGCGGGAGGGGACGAGCAGTACTTC. Protein product: CASSPSRLAGGDEQYF. This chain uses TRBV7-2 with TRBJ2-7; 14 nucleotides match TRBD2. The length of the CDR3 is 16 residues. The V gene's germline CDR1 is SGHTA and CDR2 FQGNSA. V gave up 5 bases and J gave up 5 bases; unmatched junction bases: 8.

This chain uses TRBV6-2 or TRBV6-3 with TRBJ2-2, with D uncertain. This CDR3 is 16 amino acids long. Trimming took off 6 bases at V and 7 bases at J, with 21 bases between the two ends. CDR1 is MNHEY and CDR2 is SVGEGT in the germline V gene. CDR3 loop: CASSLTVAIIHGELFF. The CDR3 DNA reads as TGTGCCAGCAGCTTAACAGTAGCCATAATTCACGGGGAGCTGTTTTTT.

CDR3 DNA sequence: TGTGCCAGCACTGATACACCCGAAGCTTTCTTT. Encoded protein: CASTDTPEAFF. The chain links TRBV7-9 to TRBJ1-1; D ambiguous. CDR3 length: 11 residues. V lost 7 bases and J lost 8, with 11 bases in between. Germline loops: CDR1 SEHNR, CDR2 FQNEAQ (reference sequence).

This clonotype was detected a few times. The CDR3 sequence: CASSFRSADQETQYF. CDR3 sequence (DNA): TGTGCCAGCAGCTTCCGTTCAGCCGATCAAGAGACCCAGTACTTC. This chain joins TRBV7-9 and TRBJ2-5; D unresolved. With 3 bases removed from V and 2 bases from J, the gap between germline ends came to 13 bases. CDR3 size: 15 residues. Germline lookup yields CDR1 SEHNR and CDR2 FQNEAQ (reference sequence).

This clonotype was counted only a few times. The gene calls are TRBV27 and TRBJ1-1; 9 bases line up with TRBD1. The germline V gene encodes CDR1 MNHEY and CDR2 SMNVEV (reference sequence). V lost 5 bases, J lost 6 bases, and 13 bases stayed unmatched. The CDR3 has 16 residues. The CDR3 reads CASSPPGTGRGAEAFF. Written as DNA, the CDR3 is TGTGCCAGCAGTCCACCCGGGACAGGGAGAGGTGCTGAAGCTTTCTTT.

This clonotype was detected only a few times. The rearrangement uses TRBV6-2 or TRBV6-3 and TRBJ2-7, with TRBD2 as a possible D gene (5 bases). This CDR3 is 16 amino acids long. The V and J ends lost 2 bases and 4 bases respectively, with 18 bases between them. The germline CDR1 and CDR2 sequences are MNHEY and SVGEGT. CDR3 sequence: CASSYLLRGTGYEQYF. The CDR3 DNA reads as TGTGCCAGCAGTTACCTCCTCCGAGGAACGGGGTACGAGCAGTACTTC.

The sample holds many counts of this clonotype. The rearrangement joins TRBV20-1 to TRBJ2-5; possible D gene TRBD1, 6 bases. The V gene's germline CDR1 is DFQATT and CDR2 SNEGSKA (reference sequence). Deletions cut 2 bases from V and 0 bases from J, with 10 bases between. The CDR3 totals 14 residues. CDR3 nucleotide sequence: TGCAGTGCTAGACGTCAGGGGAACCAAGAGACCCAGTACTTC. It specifies CSARRQGNQETQYF.

The chain carries TRBV30 and TRBJ1-6; D possibly corresponds to TRBD1 (6 bases). V was trimmed by 4 bases and J by 6 bases, leaving 10 bases between them. The CDR3 is made up of 13 amino acids. Germline CDR1 reads GTSNPN; CDR2 reads SVGIG (reference sequence). The CDR3 sequence is CAWKRTVNSPLHF. CDR3 sequence (DNA): TGTGCCTGGAAGAGGACAGTTAATTCACCCCTCCACTTT.

This clonotype was seen more than once but under ten times. The J gene is TRBJ2-3, the V gene TRBV19, with 8 bases matching TRBD1. The CDR3 consists of 14 residues. J gave up 1 base and V 6 bases, and 3 bases lay outside the gene matches. The V gene's germline CDR1 is LNHDA and CDR2 SQIVND (reference sequence). In DNA form, the CDR3 reads TGTGCCAGTAGGGCAGGGGGCCGCACAGATACGCAGTATTTT. Its protein product is CASRAGGRTDTQYF.

This clonotype has a count of ten or more. The chain joins TRBV19 to TRBJ2-2; D is unclear. Germline V gene lookup returns CDR1 LNHDA and CDR2 SQIVND (reference sequence). The CDR3 runs to 17 residues. The V end lost 5 bases, the J end lost 5 bases, and 21 bases lay between the germline ends. The CDR3 here is CASSPIPGQVKTGELFF. The CDR3 nucleotides are TGTGCCAGTAGTCCCATACCAGGTCAGGTGAAGACCGGGGAGCTGTTTTTT.

This clonotype turned up a few times. V usage is TRBV7-9 and J usage is TRBJ1-2, with a possible D match to TRBD1 (6 bases). V lost 6 bases and J 2 bases, leaving 13 bases between the germline ends. The CDR3 runs 14 residues. Germline lookup yields CDR1 SEHNR and CDR2 FQNEAQ (reference sequence). CDR3 nucleotide sequence: TGTGCCAGCAGGACATCAGGGGACAACTATGGCTACACCTTC. Its protein is CASRTSGDNYGYTF.

This clonotype was recorded many times. The J gene is TRBJ2-1, the V gene TRBV6-1; TRBD1 might be the D (5 bases). Per the germline V gene, CDR1 is MNHNS and CDR2 is SASEGT. V was shortened by 5 bases and J by 0 bases, with 11 bases between the two germline ends. The CDR3 spans 15 residues. Here the CDR3 DNA reads TGTGCCAGCAGTATAGGACACAGCTCCTACAATGAGCAGTTCTTC. Residues: CASSIGHSSYNEQFF.

Ten or more counts support this clonotype. The J gene is TRBJ1-5, the V gene TRBV12-3 or TRBV12-4; possibly TRBD1 for D (5 bases). V dropped 6 bases and J dropped 4 bases, with 10 bases sitting between them. The CDR3 consists of 13 residues. The CDR3 DNA reads TGTGCCAGCAGGATGGCAGGGAATCAGCCCCAGCATTTT. It codes for CASRMAGNQPQHF.

At least ten counts were recorded for this clonotype. This chain connects TRBV20-1 to TRBJ2-7, with 12 bases aligning to TRBD2. In germline, CDR1 is DFQATT, CDR2 SNEGSKA (reference sequence). The junction had 11 bases not matched to a gene; V was cut back by 0 bases and J by 2 bases. This CDR3 is 18 amino acids long. The CDR3 region has the DNA TGCAGTGCTAGAGATCACAGCGGCCTAGCGGGAGGGCCCTACGAGCAGTACTTC. Encoded protein: CSARDHSGLAGGPYEQYF.

The rearrangement uses TRBV19 and TRBJ2-4, with 9 bases that match TRBD1. V shed 5 bases, J shed 6 bases, and the junction held 8 bases outside the gene matches. There are 15 residues in the CDR3. Germline V gene sequence: CDR1 LNHDA, CDR2 SQIVND (reference sequence). For the CDR3, the DNA is TGTGCCAGTAGTTTGGGACAGGGCGATCCAAACATTCAGTACTTC. Encoded protein: CASSLGQGDPNIQYF.

This clonotype was recorded at least ten times. The rearrangement links TRBV30 to TRBJ1-4, with 12 nucleotides matching TRBD1. Germline V CDR1 and CDR2: GTSNPN, SVGIG (reference sequence). The V segment lost 2 bases and the J segment 8 bases; nucleotides outside the gene matches: 9. The CDR3 is 16 residues long. CDR3 in DNA: TGTGCCTGGAGTAGTGGGACAGGGGGCGCCGGGGAAAAACTGTTTTTT. Translating it yields CAWSSGTGGAGEKLFF. Complete variable domain (other parts from reference TRBV30 and TRBJ1-4): SQTIHQWPATLVQPVGSPLSLECTVEGTSNPNLYWYRQAAGRGLQLLFYSVGIGQISSEVPQNLSASRPQDRQFILSSKKLLLSDSGFYLCAWSSGTGGAGEKLFFGSGTQLSVL.

This clonotype was observed a few times. The CDR3 here is CASSSYLEGEAFF. For the CDR3, the DNA is TGTGCCAGCAGCTCCTACCTGGAGGGTGAAGCTTTCTTT. The chain uses TRBV7-9 and TRBJ1-1; the D is unclear. The V end was cut by 4 bases, the J end by 7 bases, with 13 bases between. The germline V gene encodes CDR1 SEHNR and CDR2 FQNEAQ (reference sequence). This CDR3 is 13 amino acids long.

This clonotype came up many times. The gene calls are TRBV9 and TRBJ1-2, with D possibly being TRBD1 (5 bases). CDR1 and CDR2 (germline): SGDLS, YYNGEE. This CDR3 is built from 14 residues. V was trimmed by 0 bases and J by 2 bases, leaving 8 bases between them. This chain's CDR3 is CASSVDDRNYGYTF. The CDR3 DNA reads TGTGCCAGCAGCGTAGACGACAGAAACTATGGCTACACCTTC.

V usage is TRBV11-2 and J usage is TRBJ2-7; D is possibly TRBD2 (5 bases). This CDR3 is built from 14 residues. Trimming pared 1 base from V and 2 bases from J, leaving 9 bases between. The germline gives CDR1 SGHAT, CDR2 FQNNGV. The CDR3 DNA is TGTGCCAGCAGCTTAGGAGGACTGGCCTACGAGCAGTACTTC. Translating gives CASSLGGLAYEQYF.

This sequence joins TRBV6-1 and TRBJ2-5; TRBD2 is a possible D gene (5 bases). This CDR3 is built from 14 residues. Looked up from germline, CDR1 is MNHNS and CDR2 is SASEGT. With 0 bases removed from V and 3 bases from J, the gap between germline ends came to 8 bases. The CDR3 DNA is TGTGCCAGCAGTGAAGCCCTGCGGGAAGAGACCCAGTACTTC. It translates to CASSEALREETQYF.